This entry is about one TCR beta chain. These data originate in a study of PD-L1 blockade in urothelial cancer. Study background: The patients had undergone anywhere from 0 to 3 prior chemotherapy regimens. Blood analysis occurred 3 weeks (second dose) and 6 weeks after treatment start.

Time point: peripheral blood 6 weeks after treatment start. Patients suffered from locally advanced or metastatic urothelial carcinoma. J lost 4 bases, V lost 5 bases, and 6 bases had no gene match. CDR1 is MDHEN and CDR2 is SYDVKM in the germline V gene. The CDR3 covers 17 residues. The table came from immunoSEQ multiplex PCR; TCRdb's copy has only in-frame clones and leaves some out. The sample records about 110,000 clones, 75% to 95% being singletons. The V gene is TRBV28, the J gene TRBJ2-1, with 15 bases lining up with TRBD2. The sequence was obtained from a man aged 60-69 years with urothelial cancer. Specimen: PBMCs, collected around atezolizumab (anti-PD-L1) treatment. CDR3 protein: CASSRGLAGGKYNEQFF. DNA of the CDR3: TGTGCCAGCAGTAGGGGACTAGCGGGGGGAAAATACAATGAGCAGTTCTTC.